The 29 T cell receptor beta chains listed next were all sequenced from one sample in a study of OX40 agonist ivuxolimab in advanced cancers. Sequencing was performed with immunoSEQ multiplex PCR; in TCRdb, only in-frame clones are kept and a portion is missing. The data hold about 50,000 clones, with about 80% observed a single time. The starting material was CD4+ or CD8+ T cells sorted from blood, obtained in a trial of the OX40 agonist ivuxolimab. These TCRs come from an adult with an advanced solid tumor such as melanoma, head and neck, liver or kidney cancer.

The chain uses TRBV18 and TRBJ1-1; D ambiguous. The CDR3 is made up of 14 amino acids. Per the germline V gene, CDR1 is KGHSH and CDR2 is LQKENI. With 1 base removed from V and 1 base from J, the gap between germline ends came to 7 bases. This CDR3 is CASSPQTKNTEAFF. CDR3 nucleotides: TGTGCCAGCTCACCACAAACAAAGAACACTGAAGCTTTCTTT.

This chain links TRBV16 with TRBJ1-6; D gene uncertain. Germline CDR1 KGHSY, CDR2 FQNENV. This CDR3 has 16 amino acids. V was shortened by 5 bases and J by 0 bases, with 11 bases between the two germline ends. For the CDR3, the DNA is TGTGCCAGCAGCGAAAGTTTTAGCTCCTATAATTCACCCCTCCACTTT. Translating it yields CASSESFSSYNSPLHF.

This sequence joins TRBV29-1 and TRBJ2-7; no reliable D call. CDR3 length equals 10 residues. The germline V gene encodes CDR1 SQVTM and CDR2 ANQGSEA. Trimming pared 5 bases from V and 8 bases from J, leaving 10 bases between. CDR3 in amino acids: CSVIHKKQYF. The DNA of the CDR3 is TGCAGCGTTATACACAAGAAGCAGTACTTC.

A single count supports this clone. V is TRBV15 and J is TRBJ2-1, with D unresolved. CDR1 is LNHNV, CDR2 YYDKDF, per germline (reference sequence). Deletions cut 3 bases from V and 3 bases from J, with 18 bases between. The CDR3 contains 17 residues. The CDR3 nucleotides are TGTGCCACCAGCAGGACGATATCTGGCACACTCTACAATGAGCAGTTCTTC. Its protein is CATSRTISGTLYNEQFF.

CDR3 DNA sequence: TGTGCCAGCAGCTTAGCGGGGGACAAAAATCAGCCCCAGCATTTT. As protein: CASSLAGDKNQPQHF. The rearrangement links TRBV7-2 to TRBJ1-5, with D perhaps TRBD1 (6 bases). This CDR3 is 15 amino acids long. With 0 bases removed from V and 4 bases from J, the gap between germline ends came to 10 bases. Per germline, CDR1 SGHTA and CDR2 FQGNSA. The whole variable domain, remainder taken from reference TRBV7-2 and TRBJ1-5, is GAGVSQSPSNKVTEKGKDVELRCDPISGHTALYWYRQSLGQGLEFLIYFQGNSAPDKSGLPSDRFSAERTGGSVSTLTIQRTQQEDSAVYLCASSLAGDKNQPQHFGDGTRLSIL.

This clone occurred once. The chain employs TRBV2 and TRBJ1-5; a weak D match, TRBD1 (6 bases). V was trimmed by 6 bases and J by 4 bases, leaving 22 bases between them. Germline V gene sequence: CDR1 SNHLY, CDR2 FYNNEI. The CDR3 is made up of 17 amino acids. This CDR3 reads CASSLGGRGVTNQPQHF. The CDR3 nucleotides are TGTGCCAGCAGCTTAGGCGGCAGGGGAGTTACTAATCAGCCCCAGCATTTT.

J is TRBJ1-4 and V is TRBV7-2; no clear D. CDR3 length: 12 residues. Germline values: CDR1 SGHTA, CDR2 FQGNSA. Trimming took off 5 bases at V and 4 bases at J, with 5 bases between the two ends. The DNA of the CDR3 is TGTGCCAGCAGCCCCTATAATGAAAAACTGTTTTTT. Translating gives CASSPYNEKLFF.

The V gene is TRBV25-1, the J gene TRBJ1-2; 7 nucleotides line up with TRBD1. This CDR3 is built from 16 residues. The germline V gene has CDR1 MGHDK and CDR2 SYGVNS. The ends lost 6 bases at V and 3 bases at J; junction bases unmatched: 13. CDR3 residues: CASSLLGTELHYGYTF. The CDR3 bases are TGTGCCAGCAGCTTACTTGGGACAGAGCTACACTATGGCTACACCTTC.

This chain uses TRBV28 with TRBJ2-3; D may be TRBD1 (6 bases). The ends were cut back, 8 bases at V and 1 base at J, with 13 bases in the middle. There are 14 residues in the CDR3. Germline V CDR1 and CDR2: MDHEN, SYDVKM. This CDR3 reads CASETGLGTDTQYF. The CDR3 region has the DNA TGTGCCAGCGAGACAGGACTCGGCACAGATACGCAGTATTTT.

V usage is TRBV5-1 and J usage is TRBJ2-1; TRBD1 aligns across 9 bases. This CDR3 is built from 16 residues. Per germline, CDR1 SGHRS and CDR2 YFSETQ. Trimming at V came to 5 bases and at J to 3 bases, leaving 9 bases not matched to a gene. The CDR3 bases are TGCGCCAGCAGTTATCCCTCGGGACAGGGCTACAATGAGCAGTTCTTC. Translation: CASSYPSGQGYNEQFF.

J is TRBJ1-1 and V is TRBV2; D remains ambiguous. Trimming left V 8 bases short and J 0 bases short, with 10 bases between. Germline-derived CDR1 and CDR2 are SNHLY and FYNNEI. This CDR3 is 13 amino acids long. The CDR3 loop is CASLLEVNTEAFF. In nucleotides, the CDR3 is TGTGCCAGCCTATTAGAAGTGAACACTGAAGCTTTCTTT. Complete variable domain (other parts from reference TRBV2 and TRBJ1-1): EPEVTQTPSHQVTQMGQEVILRCVPISNHLYFYWYRQILGQKVEFLVSFYNNEISEKSEIFDDQFSVERPDGSNFTLKIRSTKLEDSAMYFCASLLEVNTEAFFGQGTRLTVV.

In this sample, this clone turned up once. The chain has TRBV9 and TRBJ2-2; 7 nucleotides agree with TRBD1. V lost 0 bases and J lost 3; bases outside the gene matches: 5. Germline CDR1 SGDLS, CDR2 YYNGEE. The CDR3 length is 16 residues. The CDR3 region is CASSVGEQGYTGELFF. The DNA of the CDR3 is TGTGCCAGCAGCGTAGGAGAACAGGGGTACACCGGGGAGCTGTTTTTT.

This clone was picked up a small number of times. The genes are TRBV6-6 and TRBJ2-7; maybe TRBD2 (5 bases). Per the germline V gene, CDR1 is MNHNY and CDR2 is SVGAGI (reference sequence). The CDR3 totals 14 residues. The V end was cut by 2 bases, the J end by 2 bases, with 10 bases between. The CDR3 reads CASSYGSYAYEQYF. The CDR3 DNA is TGTGCCAGCAGTTACGGGAGCTATGCCTACGAGCAGTACTTC.

This rearrangement joins TRBV2 to TRBJ2-7, with 7 bases that match TRBD2. The V gene's germline CDR1 is SNHLY and CDR2 FYNNEI. CDR3 size: 16 residues. V lost 4 bases and J lost 3; bases outside the gene matches: 12. This CDR3 reads CASSGGGGSTDYEQYF. The CDR3 DNA reads TGTGCCAGCAGTGGGGGGGGAGGGAGTACGGACTACGAGCAGTACTTC. Complete variable domain (other parts from reference TRBV2 and TRBJ2-7): EPEVTQTPSHQVTQMGQEVILRCVPISNHLYFYWYRQILGQKVEFLVSFYNNEISEKSEIFDDQFSVERPDGSNFTLKIRSTKLEDSAMYFCASSGGGGSTDYEQYFGPGTRLTVT.

The chain employs TRBV4-1 and TRBJ1-2; unclear D gene. The germline V gene has CDR1 MGHRA and CDR2 YSYEKL. The ends were cut back, 3 bases at V and 2 bases at J, with 10 bases in the middle. The CDR3 totals 14 residues. The CDR3 region is CASSQGVWNYGYTF. The CDR3 bases are TGCGCCAGCAGCCAGGGAGTTTGGAACTATGGCTACACCTTC.

This chain joins TRBV27 and TRBJ2-7; D is perhaps TRBD1 or TRBD2 (5 bases each). Germline CDR1 and CDR2: MNHEY and SMNVEV (reference sequence). The germline V and J ends were trimmed by 5 bases and 2 bases, with 13 bases remaining between them. The CDR3 covers 14 residues. DNA for the CDR3: TGTGCCAGCAGTCGGGACCGGTTCCCCTACGAGCAGTACTTC. This translates into CASSRDRFPYEQYF.

CDR3 residues: CASTLGNGNQPQHF. The CDR3 DNA reads as TGTGCCAGCACGTTGGGAAACGGCAATCAGCCCCAGCATTTT. The rearrangement uses TRBV6-5 and TRBJ1-5; D is uncertain. Germline CDR1 reads MNHEY; CDR2 reads SVGAGI. The V gene lost 7 bases and the J gene lost 2 bases, with 12 bases spanning the gap. CDR3 length: 14 amino acids.

This chain links TRBV27 with TRBJ1-1, with D perhaps matching TRBD1 (5 bases). Germline V gene lookup returns CDR1 MNHEY and CDR2 SMNVEV (reference sequence). V was shortened by 8 bases and J by 4 bases, with 20 bases between the two germline ends. The CDR3 is 15 amino acids. Here the CDR3 reads CASWRDGKEGTEAFF. The CDR3, as DNA: TGTGCCAGCTGGAGGGACGGTAAGGAGGGCACTGAAGCTTTCTTT.

The gene calls are TRBV18 and TRBJ1-1; TRBD1 aligns across 8 bases. This CDR3 comprises 14 residues. After removal of 6 bases from V and 0 bases from J, the junction contained 3 bases not matched to a gene. CDR1 is KGHSH and CDR2 is LQKENI in the germline V gene. For the CDR3, the DNA is TGTGCCAGCTCCCGGGACAGGATGAACACTGAAGCTTTCTTT. This encodes CASSRDRMNTEAFF.

The gene calls are TRBV5-1 and TRBJ2-3; 13 nucleotides align to TRBD2. J lost 5 bases, V lost 4 bases, and 7 bases had no gene match. CDR1 is SGHRS and CDR2 is YFSETQ in the germline V gene. CDR3 length equals 16 residues. The CDR3, as DNA: TGCGCCAGCAGCGTCGGACTAGCGGGAGCGGGAGATACGCAGTATTTT. This codes for CASSVGLAGAGDTQYF.

V is TRBV6-5 and J is TRBJ1-6; 9 positions agree with TRBD1. Germline CDR1 MNHEY, CDR2 SVGAGI. The CDR3 covers 14 residues. Trimming cost V 2 bases and J 7 bases; bases outside gene matches: 0. The CDR3 here is CASSYDRGNSPLHF. CDR3 in DNA: TGTGCCAGCAGTTACGACAGGGGGAATTCACCCCTCCACTTT.

The chain has TRBV7-2 and TRBJ2-5; TRBD2 is a possible D gene (7 bases). The germline V gene encodes CDR1 SGHTA and CDR2 FQGNSA. The CDR3 is made up of 15 amino acids. V was cut by 0 bases and J by 4 bases, with 12 bases left in between. CDR3 bases: TGTGCCAGCAGCTTAGCCCGGGGGGCATCAGAGACCCAGTACTTC. Its protein is CASSLARGASETQYF.

The gene calls are TRBV5-5 and TRBJ2-2; the D gene is possibly TRBD2 (6 bases). Germline V gene data show CDR1 as SGHKS and CDR2 as YYEKEE (reference sequence). The CDR3 has 16 amino acids. The V gene lost 2 bases and the J gene lost 2 bases, with 13 bases spanning the gap. The CDR3 loop reads CASSLGLPLNTGELFF. CDR3 sequence (DNA): TGTGCCAGCAGCTTAGGACTACCCCTAAACACCGGGGAGCTGTTTTTT.

This chain joins TRBV11-3 and TRBJ2-1; D is unclear. This CDR3 spans 14 amino acids. The V and J ends lost 3 bases and 5 bases respectively, with 11 bases between them. In germline, CDR1 is SGHNT, CDR2 YENEEA. The CDR3 DNA follows: TGTGCCAGCAGCTTTCGGTACGGAGACAATGAGCAGTTCTTC. Translating it yields CASSFRYGDNEQFF.

V is TRBV18 and J is TRBJ1-1, with 8 bases aligning to TRBD1. The ends lost 3 bases at V and 1 base at J; junction bases unmatched: 7. The CDR3 has 16 amino acids. Germline assignment: CDR1 KGHSH and CDR2 LQKENI. The CDR3 spells CASSPGTGTANTEAFF. The CDR3 DNA sequence: TGTGCCAGCTCACCTGGGACAGGCACAGCGAACACTGAAGCTTTCTTT. The full variable domain, its missing parts supplied by reference TRBV18 and TRBJ1-1, is NAGVMQNPRHLVRRRGQEARLRCSPMKGHSHVYWYRQLPEEGLKFMVYLQKENIIDESGMPKERFSAEFPKEGPSILRIQQVVRGDSAAYFCASSPGTGTANTEAFFGQGTRLTVV.

The CDR3 sequence is CASRTKGAGTEAFF. The CDR3 DNA is TGTGCCAGCAGAACCAAGGGGGCGGGAACTGAAGCTTTCTTT. V gene TRBV6-5 combines with J gene TRBJ1-1, with TRBD1 matching over 7 bases. The germline gives CDR1 MNHEY, CDR2 SVGAGI. J lost 5 bases, V lost 6 bases, and 9 bases had no gene match. The CDR3 covers 14 residues.

The DNA of the CDR3 is TGTGCCAGCAGCCCGCTCGCCCGAAATGAGCAGTTCTTC. Translation gives CASSPLARNEQFF. The chain couples TRBV7-3 to TRBJ2-1; D ambiguous. V lost 5 bases to trimming and J lost 7 bases, with 12 bases between them. Germline CDR1 is SGHTA and CDR2 is FQGTGA. This CDR3 has 13 residues.

This clone was seen a handful of times. The chain recombines TRBV2 with TRBJ1-1; D not certain. Per germline, CDR1 SNHLY and CDR2 FYNNEI. Trimming removed 5 bases from V and 7 bases from J, with 8 bases in between. CDR3 size: 11 residues. The CDR3 here is CASSSNYEAFF. Written as DNA, the CDR3 is TGTGCCAGCAGTTCGAACTATGAAGCTTTCTTT.

The chain recombines TRBV6-5 with TRBJ1-3; D unclear. V lost 6 bases and J 1 base, leaving 10 bases between the germline ends. The CDR3 runs 14 residues. Per the germline V gene, CDR1 is MNHEY and CDR2 is SVGAGI. DNA of the CDR3: TGTGCCAGCAGGATGGGAGGGTCTGGAAACACCATATATTTT. Amino acids: CASRMGGSGNTIYF.